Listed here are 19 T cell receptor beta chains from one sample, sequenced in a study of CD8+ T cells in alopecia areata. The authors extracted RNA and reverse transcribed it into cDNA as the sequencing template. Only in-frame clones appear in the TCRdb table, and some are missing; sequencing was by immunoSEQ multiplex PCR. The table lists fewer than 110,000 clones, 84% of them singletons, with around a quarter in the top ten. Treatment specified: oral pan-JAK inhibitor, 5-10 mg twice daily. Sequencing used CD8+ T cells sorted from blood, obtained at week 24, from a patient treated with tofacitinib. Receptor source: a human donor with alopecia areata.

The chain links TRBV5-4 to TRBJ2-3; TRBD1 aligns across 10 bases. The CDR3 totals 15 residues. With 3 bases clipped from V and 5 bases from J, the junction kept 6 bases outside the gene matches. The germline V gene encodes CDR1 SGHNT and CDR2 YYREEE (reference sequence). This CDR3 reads CASSSGTGEGDTQYF. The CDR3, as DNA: TGTGCCAGCAGCTCAGGGACAGGGGAGGGAGATACGCAGTATTTT.

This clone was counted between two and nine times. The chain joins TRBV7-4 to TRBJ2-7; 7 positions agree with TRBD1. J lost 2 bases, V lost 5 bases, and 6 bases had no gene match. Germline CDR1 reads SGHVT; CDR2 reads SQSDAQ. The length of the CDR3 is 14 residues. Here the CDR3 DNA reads TGTGCCAGCAGCCTCCGGGACAGAACCTACGAGCAGTACTTC. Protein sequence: CASSLRDRTYEQYF.

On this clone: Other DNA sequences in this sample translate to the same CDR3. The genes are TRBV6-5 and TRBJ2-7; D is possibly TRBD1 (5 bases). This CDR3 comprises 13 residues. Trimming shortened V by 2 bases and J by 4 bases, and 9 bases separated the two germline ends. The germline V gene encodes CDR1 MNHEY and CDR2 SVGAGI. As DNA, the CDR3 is TGTGCCAGCAGTTACGGGGCTGGGTACGAGCAGTACTTC. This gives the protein CASSYGAGYEQYF.

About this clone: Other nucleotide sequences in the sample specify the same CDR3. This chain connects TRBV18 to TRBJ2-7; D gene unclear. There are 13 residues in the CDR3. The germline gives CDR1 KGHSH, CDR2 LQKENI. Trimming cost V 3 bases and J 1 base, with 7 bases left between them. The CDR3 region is CASSPTESYEQYF. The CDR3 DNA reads TGTGCCAGCTCACCCACCGAATCCTACGAGCAGTACTTC.

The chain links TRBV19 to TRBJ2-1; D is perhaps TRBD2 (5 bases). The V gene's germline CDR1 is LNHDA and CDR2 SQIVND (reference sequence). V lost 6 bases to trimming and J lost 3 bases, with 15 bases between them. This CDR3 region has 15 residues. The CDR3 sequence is CASRLASYGYNEQFF. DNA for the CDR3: TGTGCCAGTAGACTCGCTAGCTATGGCTACAATGAGCAGTTCTTC.

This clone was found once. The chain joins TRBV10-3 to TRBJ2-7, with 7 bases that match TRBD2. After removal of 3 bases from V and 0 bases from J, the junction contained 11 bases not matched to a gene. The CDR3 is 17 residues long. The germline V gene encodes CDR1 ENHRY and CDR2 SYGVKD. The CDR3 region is CAISDRGRGWTSYEQYF. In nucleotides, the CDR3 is TGTGCCATCAGTGACCGGGGGAGGGGTTGGACCTCCTACGAGCAGTACTTC.

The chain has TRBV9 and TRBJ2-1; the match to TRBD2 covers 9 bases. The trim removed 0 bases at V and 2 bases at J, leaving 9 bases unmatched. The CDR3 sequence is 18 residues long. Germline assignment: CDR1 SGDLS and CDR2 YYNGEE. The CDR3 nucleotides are TGTGCCAGCAGCGTAGCTTTGGCGGGGGGGCCCCCCTACAATGAGCAGTTCTTC. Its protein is CASSVALAGGPPYNEQFF.

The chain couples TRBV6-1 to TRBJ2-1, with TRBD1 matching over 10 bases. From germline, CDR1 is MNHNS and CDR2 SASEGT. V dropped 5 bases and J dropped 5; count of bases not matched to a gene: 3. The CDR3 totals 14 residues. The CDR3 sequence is CASSSGTGDNEQFF. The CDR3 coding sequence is TGTGCCAGCAGTTCCGGGACAGGGGACAATGAGCAGTTCTTC.

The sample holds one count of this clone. CDR3 in amino acids: CASSFGAGIGYTF. The CDR3 DNA sequence: TGTGCCAGCAGCTTCGGGGCAGGGATTGGCTACACCTTC. This chain uses TRBV7-9 with TRBJ1-2, with a weak D call TRBD1 (5 bases). V lost 3 bases, J lost 7 bases, and 12 bases lay in between. Germline values: CDR1 SEHNR, CDR2 FQNEAQ (reference sequence). The CDR3 has 13 residues. Filled out from reference TRBV7-9 and TRBJ1-2, the complete variable domain reads DTGVSQNPRHKITKRGQNVTFRCDPISEHNRLYWYRQTLGQGPEFLTYFQNEAQLEKSRLLSDRFSAERPKGSFSTLEIQRTEQGDSAMYLCASSFGAGIGYTFGSGTRLTVV.

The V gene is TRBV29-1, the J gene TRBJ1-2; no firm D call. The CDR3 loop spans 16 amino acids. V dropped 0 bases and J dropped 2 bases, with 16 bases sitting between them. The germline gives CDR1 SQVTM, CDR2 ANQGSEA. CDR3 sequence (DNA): TGCAGCGTTGAAGATCGAAATCGGGCACTGAACTATGGCTACACCTTC. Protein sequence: CSVEDRNRALNYGYTF. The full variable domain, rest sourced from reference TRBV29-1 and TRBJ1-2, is SAVISQKPSRDICQRGTSLTIQCQVDSQVTMMFWYRQQPGQSLTLIATANQGSEATYESGFVIDKFPISRPNLTFSTLTVSNMSPEDSSIYLCSVEDRNRALNYGYTFGSGTRLTVV.

The CDR3 protein is CASGLVEENTGELFF. CDR3 nucleotide sequence: TGTGCTAGTGGTTTGGTGGAGGAGAACACCGGGGAGCTGTTTTTT. The rearrangement uses TRBV12-5 and TRBJ2-2; TRBD2 is a possible D gene (5 bases). The CDR3 extends over 15 amino acids. Germline V CDR1 and CDR2: LGHNT, FRNRAP. Trimming cost V 0 bases and J 1 base, with 6 bases left between them. Full variable domain (remainder filled in from reference TRBV12-5 and TRBJ2-2): DARVTQTPRHKVTEMGQEVTMRCQPILGHNTVFWYRQTMMQGLELLAYFRNRAPLDDSGMPKDRFSAEMPDATLATLKIQPSEPRDSAVYFCASGLVEENTGELFFGEGSRLTVL.

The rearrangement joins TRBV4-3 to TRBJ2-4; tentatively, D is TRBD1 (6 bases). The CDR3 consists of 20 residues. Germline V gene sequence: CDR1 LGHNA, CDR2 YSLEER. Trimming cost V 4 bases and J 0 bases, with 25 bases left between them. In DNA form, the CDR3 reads TGCGCCAGCAGCCCCAGCCAGGGGTCGAATGTGATTCTAGCCAAAAACATTCAGTACTTC. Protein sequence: CASSPSQGSNVILAKNIQYF.

This chain's CDR3 is CASSSTSGVGGEQFF. In nucleotides, the CDR3 is TGTGCCAGCAGCTCGACTAGCGGGGTGGGTGGTGAGCAGTTCTTC. The V call is TRBV7-9, the J call TRBJ2-1, with 11 bases lining up with TRBD2. CDR1 SEHNR and CDR2 FQNEAQ come from the germline V gene (reference sequence). Trimming cost V 4 bases and J 9 bases; bases outside gene matches: 8. The CDR3 is 15 residues long.

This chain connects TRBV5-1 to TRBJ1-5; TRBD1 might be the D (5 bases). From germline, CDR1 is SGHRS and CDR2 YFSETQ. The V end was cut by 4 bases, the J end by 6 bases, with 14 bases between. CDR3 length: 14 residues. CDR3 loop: CASSPGGGAQPQHF. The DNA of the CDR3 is TGCGCCAGCAGCCCCGGGGGGGGAGCTCAGCCCCAGCATTTT.

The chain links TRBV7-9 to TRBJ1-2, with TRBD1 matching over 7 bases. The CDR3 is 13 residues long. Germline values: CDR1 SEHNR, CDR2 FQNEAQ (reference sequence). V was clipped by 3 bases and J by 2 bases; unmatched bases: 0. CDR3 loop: CASSLGQNYGYTF. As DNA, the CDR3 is TGTGCCAGCAGCTTGGGACAGAACTATGGCTACACCTTC. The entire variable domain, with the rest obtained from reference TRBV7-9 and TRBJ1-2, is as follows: DTGVSQNPRHKITKRGQNVTFRCDPISEHNRLYWYRQTLGQGPEFLTYFQNEAQLEKSRLLSDRFSAERPKGSFSTLEIQRTEQGDSAMYLCASSLGQNYGYTFGSGTRLTVV.

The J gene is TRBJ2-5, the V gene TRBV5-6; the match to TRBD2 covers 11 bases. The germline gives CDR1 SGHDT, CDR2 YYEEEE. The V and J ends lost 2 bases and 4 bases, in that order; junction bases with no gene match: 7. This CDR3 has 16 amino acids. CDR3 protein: CASSFLSGGAIETQYF. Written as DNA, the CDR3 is TGTGCCAGCAGCTTTCTTAGCGGGGGGGCTATAGAGACCCAGTACTTC.

Here the CDR3 DNA reads TGCGCCAGCAGCCAAGATAAAGAGGACCCCTATGGCTACACCTTC. Its protein is CASSQDKEDPYGYTF. The chain carries TRBV4-3 and TRBJ1-2; D gene uncertain. Trimming cost V 0 bases and J 4 bases, with 12 bases left between them. Per germline, CDR1 LGHNA and CDR2 YSLEER. The length of the CDR3 is 15 residues.

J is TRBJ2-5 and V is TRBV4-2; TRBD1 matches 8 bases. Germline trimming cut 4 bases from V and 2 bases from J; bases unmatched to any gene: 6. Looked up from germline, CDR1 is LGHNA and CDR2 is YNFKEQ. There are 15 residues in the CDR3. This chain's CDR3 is CASSRFGQGQETQYF. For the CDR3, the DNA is TGTGCCAGCAGCCGTTTCGGACAGGGACAAGAGACCCAGTACTTC.

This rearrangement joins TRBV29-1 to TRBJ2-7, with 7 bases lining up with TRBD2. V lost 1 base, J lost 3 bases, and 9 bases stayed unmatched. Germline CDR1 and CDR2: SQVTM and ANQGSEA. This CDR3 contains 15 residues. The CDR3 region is CSVEGRSSGIYEQYF. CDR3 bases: TGCAGCGTTGAAGGAAGGTCTAGCGGCATCTACGAGCAGTACTTC.